This T cell receptor (beta chain) stems from a study of blood T cells in healthy people across ages. Study conclusions and caveats: Across the age range, TCR beta diversity per million T cells fell in a roughly linear way.

Comment on this clonotype: The antigen is unknown.

Alongside a J-beta primer mix, a sample-barcoded 5' primer served in a second PCR lasting about 7 to 11 cycles. All samples yielded 3 million or more CDR3-containing paired-end reads. TCRdb re-called the 5' RACE reads with MiXCR, one entry per CDR3 protein. The sample shows 850,000 to 1,300,000 distinct CDR3 sequences, 40% to 55% of them seen only once. The CDR3 consists of 14 residues. V shed 3 bases and J 7 bases; nucleotides not matched to a gene: 8. From germline, CDR1 is SQVTM and CDR2 ANQGSEA. Donors gave roughly 10 milliliters of peripheral blood apiece. The origin of this receptor is a woman aged 60-70 years in good health. The sample taken for sequencing was blood. The chain has TRBV29-1 and TRBJ2-1; 8 bases match TRBD2. CDR3 nucleotides: TGCAGCGTTGAGGTCCGGGAGGGCCTAAATGAGCAGTTCTTC. The encoded protein is CSVEVREGLNEQFF.